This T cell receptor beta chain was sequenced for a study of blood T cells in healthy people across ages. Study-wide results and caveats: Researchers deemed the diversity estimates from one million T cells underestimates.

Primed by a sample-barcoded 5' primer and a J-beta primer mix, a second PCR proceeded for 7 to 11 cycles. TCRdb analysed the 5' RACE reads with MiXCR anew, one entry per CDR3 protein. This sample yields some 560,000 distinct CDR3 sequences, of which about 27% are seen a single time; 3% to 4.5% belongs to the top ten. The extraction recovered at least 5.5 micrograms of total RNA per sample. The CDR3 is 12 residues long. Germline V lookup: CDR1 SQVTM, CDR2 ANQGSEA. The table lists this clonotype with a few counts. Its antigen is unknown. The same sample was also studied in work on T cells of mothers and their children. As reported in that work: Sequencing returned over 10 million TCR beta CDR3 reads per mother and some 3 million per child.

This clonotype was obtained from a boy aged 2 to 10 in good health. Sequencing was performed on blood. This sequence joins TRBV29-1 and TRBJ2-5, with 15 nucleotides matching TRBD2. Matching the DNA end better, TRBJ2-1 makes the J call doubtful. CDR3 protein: CSGGLAGGEQFF. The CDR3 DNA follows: TGCAGCGGGGGACTAGCGGGAGGTGAGCAGTTCTTC.